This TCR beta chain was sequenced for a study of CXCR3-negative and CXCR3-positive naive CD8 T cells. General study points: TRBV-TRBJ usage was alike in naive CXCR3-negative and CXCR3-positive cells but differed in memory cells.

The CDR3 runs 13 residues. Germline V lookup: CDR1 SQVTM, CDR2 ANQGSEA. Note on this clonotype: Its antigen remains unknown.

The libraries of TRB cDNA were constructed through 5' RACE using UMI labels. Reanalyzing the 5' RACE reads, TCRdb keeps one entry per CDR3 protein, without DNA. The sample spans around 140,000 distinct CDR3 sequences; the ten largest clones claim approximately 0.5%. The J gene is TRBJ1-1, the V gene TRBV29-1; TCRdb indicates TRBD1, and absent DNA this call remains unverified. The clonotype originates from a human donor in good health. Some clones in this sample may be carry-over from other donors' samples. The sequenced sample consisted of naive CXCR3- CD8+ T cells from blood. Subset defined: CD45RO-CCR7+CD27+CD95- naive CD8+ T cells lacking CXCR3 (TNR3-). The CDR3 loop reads CSPGGGMNTEAFF.